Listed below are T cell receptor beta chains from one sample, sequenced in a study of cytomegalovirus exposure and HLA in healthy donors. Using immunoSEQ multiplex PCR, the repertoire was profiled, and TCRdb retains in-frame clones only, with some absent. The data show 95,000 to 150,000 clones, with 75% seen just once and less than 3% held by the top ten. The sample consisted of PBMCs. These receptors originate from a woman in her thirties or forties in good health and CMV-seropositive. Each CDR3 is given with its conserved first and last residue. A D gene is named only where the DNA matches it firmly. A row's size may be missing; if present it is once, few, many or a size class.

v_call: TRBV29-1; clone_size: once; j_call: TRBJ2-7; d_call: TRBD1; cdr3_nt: TGCAGCGTGGGCGGGACAGGGATGAGGTCCTACGAGCAGTACTTC; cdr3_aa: CSVGGTGMRSYEQYF
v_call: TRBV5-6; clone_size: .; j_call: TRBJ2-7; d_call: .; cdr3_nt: TGTGCCAGCAGCTTGTGGAACAGGGTCTACGAGCAGTACTTC; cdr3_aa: CASSLWNRVYEQYF
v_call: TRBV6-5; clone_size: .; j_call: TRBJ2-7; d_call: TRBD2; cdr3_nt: TGTGCCAGCAGTTACTCGGCTAGCGGTTACTACGAGCAGTACTTC; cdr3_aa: CASSYSASGYYEQYF
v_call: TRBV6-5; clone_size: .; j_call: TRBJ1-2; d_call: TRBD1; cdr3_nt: TGTGCCAGCAGGGGACAGGGCCGGGTAGACTATGGCTACACCTTC; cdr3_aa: CASRGQGRVDYGYTF
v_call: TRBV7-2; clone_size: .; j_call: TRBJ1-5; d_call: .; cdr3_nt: TGTGCCAGCAGCTTATCAGTTAGCAATCAGCCCCAGCATTTT; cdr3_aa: CASSLSVSNQPQHF
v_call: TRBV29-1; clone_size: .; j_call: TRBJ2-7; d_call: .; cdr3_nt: TGCAGCGTGACTAGACAAACCCTCTACGAGCAGTACTTC; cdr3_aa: CSVTRQTLYEQYF
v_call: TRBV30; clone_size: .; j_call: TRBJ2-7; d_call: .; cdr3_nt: TGTGCCTGGAGCAACCGGGACAACATCTATGAGCAGTACTTC; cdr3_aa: CAWSNRDNIYEQYF
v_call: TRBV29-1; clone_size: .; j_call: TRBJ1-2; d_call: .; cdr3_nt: TGCAGCGCCACCTCGGGGGACTATGGCTACACCTTC; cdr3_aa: CSATSGDYGYTF
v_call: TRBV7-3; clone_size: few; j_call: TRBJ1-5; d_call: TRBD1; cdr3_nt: TGTGCCAGCAGCGGTGAGGGGGCAGGTCAGCCCCAGCATTTT; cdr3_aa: CASSGEGAGQPQHF
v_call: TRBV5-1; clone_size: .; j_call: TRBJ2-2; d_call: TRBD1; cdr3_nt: TGCGCCAGCAGCCTCGCCGGGACAGGGTTAACGTCCGGGGAGCTGTTTTTT; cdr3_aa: CASSLAGTGLTSGELFF
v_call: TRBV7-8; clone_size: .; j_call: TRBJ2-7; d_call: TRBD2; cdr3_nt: TGTGCCAGCAGCATTAGCGGGGGGAGCCGCGAGCAGTACTTC; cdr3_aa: CASSISGGSREQYF
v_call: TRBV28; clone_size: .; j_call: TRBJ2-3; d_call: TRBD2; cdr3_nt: TGTGCCAGCAGTCCTTACTCGGGACTAGCGGGAATGTTGGATACGCAGTATTTT; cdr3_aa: CASSPYSGLAGMLDTQYF
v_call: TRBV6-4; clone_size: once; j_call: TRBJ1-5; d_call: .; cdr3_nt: TGTGCCCCTCGAAAGTACAGGGGCAATCAGCCCCAGCATTTT; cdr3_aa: CAPRKYRGNQPQHF
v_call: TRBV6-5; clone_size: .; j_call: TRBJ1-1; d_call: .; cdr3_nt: TGTGCCAGCAGTGAAATCAGGGACACTGAAGCTTTCTTT; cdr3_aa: CASSEIRDTEAFF
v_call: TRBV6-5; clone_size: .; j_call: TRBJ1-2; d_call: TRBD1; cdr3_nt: TGTGCCAGCAGGCGACAGGGGGCTTATGGCTACACCTTC; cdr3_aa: CASRRQGAYGYTF
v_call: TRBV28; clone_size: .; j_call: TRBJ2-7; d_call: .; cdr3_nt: TGTGCCAGCAGCCCAGGGGCTGTTTCCGAGCAGTACTTC; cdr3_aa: CASSPGAVSEQYF
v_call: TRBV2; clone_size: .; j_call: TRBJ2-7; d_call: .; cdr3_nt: TGTGCCAGCAGTGATACCCCGACAGGAACCACCTACTACGAGCAGTACTTC; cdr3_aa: CASSDTPTGTTYYEQYF
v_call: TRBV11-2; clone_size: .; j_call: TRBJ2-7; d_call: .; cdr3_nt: TGTGCCAGCAGCTTAGATCTCGTCTACGAGCAGTACTTC; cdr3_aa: CASSLDLVYEQYF
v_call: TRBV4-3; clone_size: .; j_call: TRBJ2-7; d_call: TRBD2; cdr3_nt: TGCGCCAGCAGCACCGGCGGGAGGGGGTACGAGCAGTACTTC; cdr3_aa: CASSTGGRGYEQYF
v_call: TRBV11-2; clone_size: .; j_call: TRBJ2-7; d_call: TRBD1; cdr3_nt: TGTGCCAGCAGCCCCCGGGACAGACCACTTTCCTCCTACGAGCAGTACTTC; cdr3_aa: CASSPRDRPLSSYEQYF
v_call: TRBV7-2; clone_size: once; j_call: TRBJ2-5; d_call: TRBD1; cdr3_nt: TGTGCCAGCAGCCTGACAGGGGCTCAAGAGACCCAGTACTTC; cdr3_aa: CASSLTGAQETQYF
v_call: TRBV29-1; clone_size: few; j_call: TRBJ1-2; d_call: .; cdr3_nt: TGCAGCGCCGGAGCCCAGATAGGACTCTATGGCTACACCTTC; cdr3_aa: CSAGAQIGLYGYTF
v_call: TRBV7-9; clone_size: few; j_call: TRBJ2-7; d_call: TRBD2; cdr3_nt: TGTGCCAGCAGCTCACCGACTAGCGGGAACTACGAGCAGTACTTC; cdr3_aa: CASSSPTSGNYEQYF
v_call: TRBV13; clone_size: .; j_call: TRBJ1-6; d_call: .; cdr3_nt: TGTGCCAGCAGCTTACGGACGGACTTTTTTAATTCACCCCTCCACTTT; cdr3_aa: CASSLRTDFFNSPLHF
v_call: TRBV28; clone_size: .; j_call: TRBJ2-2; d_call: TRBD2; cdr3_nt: TGTGCCAGCAGTTTAAGGCTAGCGGGAGGCCCATACACCGGGGAGCTGTTTTTT; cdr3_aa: CASSLRLAGGPYTGELFF
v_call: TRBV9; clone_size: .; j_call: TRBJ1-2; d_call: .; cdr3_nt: TGTGCCAGCAGCGTCGTTACGACAGCAAACTATGGCTGCACCTTC; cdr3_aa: CASSVVTTANYGCTF
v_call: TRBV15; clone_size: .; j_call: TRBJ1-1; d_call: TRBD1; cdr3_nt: TGTGCCACCAGCAGACGGACAGGGTGGAGGAACACTGAAGCTTTCTTT; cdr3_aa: CATSRRTGWRNTEAFF
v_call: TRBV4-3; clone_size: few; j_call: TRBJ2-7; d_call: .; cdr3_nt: TGCGCCAGCAGCCAAGAACGCAGGGTCGCCTACGAGCAGTACTTC; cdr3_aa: CASSQERRVAYEQYF
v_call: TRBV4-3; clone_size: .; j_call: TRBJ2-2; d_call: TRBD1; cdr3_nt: TGCGCCAGCAGCCAAGAGGCGACAGGGGTTAAAGAGGCCGGGGAGCTGTTTTTT; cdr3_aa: CASSQEATGVKEAGELFF
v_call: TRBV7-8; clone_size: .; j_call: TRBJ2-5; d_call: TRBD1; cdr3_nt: TGTGCCAGCAGCTCCGAGACAGGGATTCAAGAGACCCAGTACTTC; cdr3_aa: CASSSETGIQETQYF
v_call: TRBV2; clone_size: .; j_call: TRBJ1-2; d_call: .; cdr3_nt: TGTGCCACCCAGGCCGGGGGGGGCTACACCTTC; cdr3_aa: CATQAGGGYTF
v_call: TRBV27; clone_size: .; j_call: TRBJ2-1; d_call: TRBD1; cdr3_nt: TGTGCCAGCAGTTTATCGACACAGGGGTATGAGCAGTTCTTC; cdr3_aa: CASSLSTQGYEQFF
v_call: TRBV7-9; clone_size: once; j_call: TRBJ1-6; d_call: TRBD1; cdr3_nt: TGTGCCAGCAGCTTACCGGGACAGGAAAGCTCCTATAATTCACCCCTCCACTTT; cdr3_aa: CASSLPGQESSYNSPLHF
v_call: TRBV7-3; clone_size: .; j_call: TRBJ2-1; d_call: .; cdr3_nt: TGTGCCAGCAGCCTGGGGGTAGCGGAGATATACAATGAGCAGTTCTTC; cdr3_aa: CASSLGVAEIYNEQFF
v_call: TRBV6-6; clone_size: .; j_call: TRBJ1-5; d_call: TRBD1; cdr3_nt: TGTGCCAGCAACACGGGACAGGGGGGAAATCAGCCCCAGCATTTT; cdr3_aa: CASNTGQGGNQPQHF
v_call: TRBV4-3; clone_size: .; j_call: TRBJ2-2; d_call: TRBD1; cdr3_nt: TGCGCCAGCAGCCAACCCACAGGGGACGACACCGGGGAGCTGTTTTTT; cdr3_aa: CASSQPTGDDTGELFF
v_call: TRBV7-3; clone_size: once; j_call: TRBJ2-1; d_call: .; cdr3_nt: TGTGCCAGCAGCTTAGGACAGAACTACAATGAGCAGTTCTTC; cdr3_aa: CASSLGQNYNEQFF
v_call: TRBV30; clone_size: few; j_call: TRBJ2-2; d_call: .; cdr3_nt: TGTGCCTGGAGCGGGTTGAGGGAGCTGTTTTTT; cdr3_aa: CAWSGLRELFF
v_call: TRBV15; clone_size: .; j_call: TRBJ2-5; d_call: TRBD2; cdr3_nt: TGTGCCACCAGCAGAGATAAAGGAACTAGCGGGAGTCGAGAGACCCAGTACTTC; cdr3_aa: CATSRDKGTSGSRETQYF
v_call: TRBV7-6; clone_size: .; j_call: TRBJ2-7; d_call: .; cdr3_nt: TGTGCCAGCAGCCCGGGGACAGCGGGCTACGAGCAGTACTTC; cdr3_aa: CASSPGTAGYEQYF
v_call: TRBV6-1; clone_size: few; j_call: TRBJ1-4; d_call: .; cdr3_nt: TGTGCCAGCAGTGAAAGGGGATCGGGTAATGAAAAACTGTTTTTT; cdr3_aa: CASSERGSGNEKLFF
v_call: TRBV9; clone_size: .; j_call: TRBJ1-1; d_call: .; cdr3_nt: TGTGCCAGCAGCGGGGAGGATGGGTATGAAGCTTTCTTT; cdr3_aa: CASSGEDGYEAFF